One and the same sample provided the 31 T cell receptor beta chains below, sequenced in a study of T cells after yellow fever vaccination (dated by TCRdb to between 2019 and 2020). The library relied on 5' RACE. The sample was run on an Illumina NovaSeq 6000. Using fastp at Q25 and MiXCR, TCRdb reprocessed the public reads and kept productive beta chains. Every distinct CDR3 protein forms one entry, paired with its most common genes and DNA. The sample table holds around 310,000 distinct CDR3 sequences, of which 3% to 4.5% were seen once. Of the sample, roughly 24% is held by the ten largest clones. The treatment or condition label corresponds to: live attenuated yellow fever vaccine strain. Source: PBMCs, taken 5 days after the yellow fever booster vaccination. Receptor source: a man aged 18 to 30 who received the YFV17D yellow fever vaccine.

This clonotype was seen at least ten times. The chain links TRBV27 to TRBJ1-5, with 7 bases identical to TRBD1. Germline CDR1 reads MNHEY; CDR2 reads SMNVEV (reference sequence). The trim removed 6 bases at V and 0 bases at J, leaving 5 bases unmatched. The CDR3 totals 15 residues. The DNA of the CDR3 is TGTGCCAGCAGAGTGGGACAGATTAGCAATCAGCCCCAGCATTTT. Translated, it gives CASRVGQISNQPQHF.

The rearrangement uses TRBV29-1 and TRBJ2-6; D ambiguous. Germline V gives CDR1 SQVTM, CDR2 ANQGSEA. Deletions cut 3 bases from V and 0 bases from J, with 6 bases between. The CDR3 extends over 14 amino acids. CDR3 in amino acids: CSVDESSGANVLTF. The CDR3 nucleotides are TGCAGCGTTGATGAGAGCTCTGGGGCCAACGTCCTGACTTTC. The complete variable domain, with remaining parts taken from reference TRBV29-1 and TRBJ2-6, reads SAVISQKPSRDICQRGTSLTIQCQVDSQVTMMFWYRQQPGQSLTLIATANQGSEATYESGFVIDKFPISRPNLTFSTLTVSNMSPEDSSIYLCSVDESSGANVLTFGAGSRLTVL.

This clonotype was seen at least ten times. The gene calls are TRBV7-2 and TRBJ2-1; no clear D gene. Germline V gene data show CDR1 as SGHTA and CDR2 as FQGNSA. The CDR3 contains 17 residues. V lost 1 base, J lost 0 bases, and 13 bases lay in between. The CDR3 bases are TGTGCCAGCAGCTTAGTTATAAGCCAGAGCTCCTACAATGAGCAGTTCTTC. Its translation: CASSLVISQSSYNEQFF. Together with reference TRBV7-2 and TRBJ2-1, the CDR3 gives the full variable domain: GAGVSQSPSNKVTEKGKDVELRCDPISGHTALYWYRQSLGQGLEFLIYFQGNSAPDKSGLPSDRFSAERTGGSVSTLTIQRTQQEDSAVYLCASSLVISQSSYNEQFFGPGTRLTVL.

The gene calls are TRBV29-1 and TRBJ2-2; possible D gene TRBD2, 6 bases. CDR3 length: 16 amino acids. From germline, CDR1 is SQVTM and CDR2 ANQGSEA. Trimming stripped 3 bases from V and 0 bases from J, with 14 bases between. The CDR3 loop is CSVEQPGAANTGELFF. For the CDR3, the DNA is TGCAGCGTTGAGCAGCCGGGAGCTGCGAACACCGGGGAGCTGTTTTTT.

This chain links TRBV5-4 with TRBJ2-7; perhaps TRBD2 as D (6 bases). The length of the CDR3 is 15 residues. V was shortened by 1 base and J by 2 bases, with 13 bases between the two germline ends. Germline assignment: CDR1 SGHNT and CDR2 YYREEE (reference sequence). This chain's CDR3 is CASSLLGGRPYEQYV. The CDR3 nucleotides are TGTGCCAGCAGCTTGTTAGGAGGGAGACCCTACGAGCAGTACGTC.

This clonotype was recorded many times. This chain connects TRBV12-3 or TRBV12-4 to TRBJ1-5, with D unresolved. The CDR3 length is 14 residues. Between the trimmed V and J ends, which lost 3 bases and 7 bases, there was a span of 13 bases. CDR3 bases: TGTGCCAGCAGTTTTGGGCTCTATAACCAGCCCCAGCATTTT. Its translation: CASSFGLYNQPQHF.

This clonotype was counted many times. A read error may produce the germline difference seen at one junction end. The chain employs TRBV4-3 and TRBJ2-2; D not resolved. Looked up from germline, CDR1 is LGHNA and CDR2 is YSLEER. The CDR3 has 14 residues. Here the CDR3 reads CASRQDKFTGELFF. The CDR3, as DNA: TGCGCCAGCAGGCAAGACAAGTTCACCGGGGAGCTGTTTTTT.

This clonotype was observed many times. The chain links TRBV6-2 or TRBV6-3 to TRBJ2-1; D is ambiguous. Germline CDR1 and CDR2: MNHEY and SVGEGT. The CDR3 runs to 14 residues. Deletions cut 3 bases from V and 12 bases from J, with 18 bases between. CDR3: CASSYTTDHPRQFF. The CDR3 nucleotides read TGTGCCAGCAGTTATACAACGGATCACCCTCGGCAGTTCTTC.

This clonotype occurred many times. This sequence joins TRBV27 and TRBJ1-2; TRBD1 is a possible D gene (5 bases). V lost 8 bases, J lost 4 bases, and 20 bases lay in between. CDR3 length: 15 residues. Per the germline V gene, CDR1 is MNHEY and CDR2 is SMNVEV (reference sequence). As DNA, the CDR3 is TGTGCCAGCTCCCGGGACCGCCTTGCGGGCTATGGCTACACCTTC. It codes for CASSRDRLAGYGYTF.

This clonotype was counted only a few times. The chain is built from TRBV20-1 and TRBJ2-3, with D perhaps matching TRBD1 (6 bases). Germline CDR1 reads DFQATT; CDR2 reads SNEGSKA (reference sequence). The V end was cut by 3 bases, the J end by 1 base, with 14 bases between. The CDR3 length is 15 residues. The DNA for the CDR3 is TGCAGTGCTAGTCTTGGTGGGGGCCGCACAGATACGCAGTATTTT. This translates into CSASLGGGRTDTQYF.

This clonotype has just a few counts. DNA for the CDR3: TGTGCCAGCAGTGACTGGGGTCCCAATCAGCCCCAGCATTTT. It yields the protein CASSDWGPNQPQHF. The chain links TRBV2 to TRBJ1-5; no firm D call. CDR1 and CDR2 from the germline V gene are SNHLY and FYNNEI. Trimming pared 3 bases from V and 3 bases from J, leaving 9 bases between. The CDR3 spans 14 residues.

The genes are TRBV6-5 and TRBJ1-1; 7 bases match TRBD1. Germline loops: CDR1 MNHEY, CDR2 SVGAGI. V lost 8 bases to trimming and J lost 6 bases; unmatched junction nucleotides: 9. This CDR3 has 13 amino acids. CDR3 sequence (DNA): TGTGCCAGCGTCGACAGGGCCGGGCCTGAAGCTTTCTTT. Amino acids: CASVDRAGPEAFF.

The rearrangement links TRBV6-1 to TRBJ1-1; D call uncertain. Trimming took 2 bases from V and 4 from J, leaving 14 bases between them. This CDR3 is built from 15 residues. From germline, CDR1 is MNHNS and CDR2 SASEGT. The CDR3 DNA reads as TGTGCCAGCAGTGAACCGGCCGGGAAGAGCACTGAAGCTTTCTTT. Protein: CASSEPAGKSTEAFF.

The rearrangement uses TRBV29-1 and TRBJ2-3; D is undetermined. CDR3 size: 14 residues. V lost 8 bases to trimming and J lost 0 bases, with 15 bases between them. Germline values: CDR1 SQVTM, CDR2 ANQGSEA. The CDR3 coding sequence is TGCAGCTATGCGCTGAATCCTAGCACAGATACGCAGTATTTT. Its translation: CSYALNPSTDTQYF.

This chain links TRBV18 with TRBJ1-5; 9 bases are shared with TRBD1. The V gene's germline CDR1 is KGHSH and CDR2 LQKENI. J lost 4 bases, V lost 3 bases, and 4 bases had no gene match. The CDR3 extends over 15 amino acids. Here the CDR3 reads CASSPGTGWNQPQHF. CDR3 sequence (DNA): TGTGCCAGCTCACCCGGGACAGGGTGGAATCAGCCCCAGCATTTT.

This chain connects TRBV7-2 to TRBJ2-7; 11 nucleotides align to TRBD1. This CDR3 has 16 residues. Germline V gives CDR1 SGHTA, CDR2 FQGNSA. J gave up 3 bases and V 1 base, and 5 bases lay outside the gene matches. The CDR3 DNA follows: TGTGCCAGCAGCTTAGGTATAGGGACAGGGGGCTACGAGCAGTACTTC. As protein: CASSLGIGTGGYEQYF.

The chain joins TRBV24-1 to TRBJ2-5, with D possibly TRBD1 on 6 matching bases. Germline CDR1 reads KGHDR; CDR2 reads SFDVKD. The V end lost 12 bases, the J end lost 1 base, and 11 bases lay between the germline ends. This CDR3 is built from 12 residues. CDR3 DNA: TGTGCCGTCCAGGGGACCCAAGAGACCCAGTACTTC. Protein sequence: CAVQGTQETQYF.

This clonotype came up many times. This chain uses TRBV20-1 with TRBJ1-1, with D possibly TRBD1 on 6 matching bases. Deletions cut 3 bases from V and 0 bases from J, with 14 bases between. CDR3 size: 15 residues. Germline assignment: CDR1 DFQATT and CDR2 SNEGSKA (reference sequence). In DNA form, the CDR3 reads TGCAGTGCTAGCGGGGGGGCCGATATGAACACTGAAGCTTTCTTT. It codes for CSASGGADMNTEAFF.

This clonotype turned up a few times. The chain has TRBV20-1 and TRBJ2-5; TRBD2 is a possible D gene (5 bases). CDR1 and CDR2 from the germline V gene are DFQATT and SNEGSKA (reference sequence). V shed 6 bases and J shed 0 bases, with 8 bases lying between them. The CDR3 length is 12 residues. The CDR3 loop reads CSAPEDQETQYF. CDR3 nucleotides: TGCAGTGCCCCGGAGGACCAAGAGACCCAGTACTTC.

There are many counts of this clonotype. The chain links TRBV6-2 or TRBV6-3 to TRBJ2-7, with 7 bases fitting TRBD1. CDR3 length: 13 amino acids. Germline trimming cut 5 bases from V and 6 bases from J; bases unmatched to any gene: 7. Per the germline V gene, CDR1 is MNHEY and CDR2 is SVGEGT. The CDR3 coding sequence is TGTGCCAGCAGTAGGACAGGAGATACCGAGCAGTACGTC. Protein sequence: CASSRTGDTEQYV.

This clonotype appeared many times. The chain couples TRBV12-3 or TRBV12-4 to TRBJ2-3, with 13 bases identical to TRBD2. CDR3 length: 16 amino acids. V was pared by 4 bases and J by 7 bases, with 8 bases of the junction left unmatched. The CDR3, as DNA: TGTGCCAGCAGTTGGGCTCGGGGACTAGCGGGACATACGCAGTATTTT. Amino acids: CASSWARGLAGHTQYF.

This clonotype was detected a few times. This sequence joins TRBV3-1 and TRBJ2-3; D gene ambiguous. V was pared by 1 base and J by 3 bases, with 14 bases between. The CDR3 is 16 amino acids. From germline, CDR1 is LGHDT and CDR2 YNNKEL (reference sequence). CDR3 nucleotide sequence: TGTGCCAGCAGCCAAGGGCGTGTTGGCGTAACAGATACGCAGTATTTT. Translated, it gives CASSQGRVGVTDTQYF.

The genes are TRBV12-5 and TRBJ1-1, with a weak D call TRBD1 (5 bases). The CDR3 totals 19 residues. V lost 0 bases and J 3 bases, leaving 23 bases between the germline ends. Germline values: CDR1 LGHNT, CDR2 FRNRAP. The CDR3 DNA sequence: TGTGCTAGTGGTTTGGTCCCAAAACCATACCGAGAGGGGTACACTGAAGCTTTCTTT. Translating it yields CASGLVPKPYREGYTEAFF.

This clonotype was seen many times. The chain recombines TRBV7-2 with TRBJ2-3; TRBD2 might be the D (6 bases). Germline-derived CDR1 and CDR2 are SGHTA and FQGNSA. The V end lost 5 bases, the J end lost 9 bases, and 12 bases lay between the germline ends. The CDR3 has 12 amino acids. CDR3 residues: CASSPWGRTQYF. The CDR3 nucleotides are TGTGCCAGCAGCCCCTGGGGGAGGACGCAGTATTTT.

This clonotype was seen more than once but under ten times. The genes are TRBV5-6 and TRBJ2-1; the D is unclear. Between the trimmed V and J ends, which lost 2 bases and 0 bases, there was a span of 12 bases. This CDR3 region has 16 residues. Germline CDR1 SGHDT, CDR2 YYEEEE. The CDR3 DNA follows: TGTGCCAGCAGCTTCTGGGGTCTTAGCTCCTACAATGAGCAGTTCTTC. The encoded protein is CASSFWGLSSYNEQFF.

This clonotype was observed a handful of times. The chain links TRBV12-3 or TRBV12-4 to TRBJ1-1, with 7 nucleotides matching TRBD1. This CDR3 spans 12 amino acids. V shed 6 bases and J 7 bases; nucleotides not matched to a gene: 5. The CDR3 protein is CASSLDRIEAFF. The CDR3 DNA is TGTGCCAGCAGCCTGGACAGGATTGAAGCTTTCTTT.

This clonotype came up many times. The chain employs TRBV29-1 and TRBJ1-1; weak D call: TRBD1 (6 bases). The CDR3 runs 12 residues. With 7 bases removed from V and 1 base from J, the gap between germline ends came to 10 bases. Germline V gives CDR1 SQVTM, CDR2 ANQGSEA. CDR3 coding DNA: TGCAGCGCCTCGACAGGGAACACTGAAGCTTTCTTT. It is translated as CSASTGNTEAFF.

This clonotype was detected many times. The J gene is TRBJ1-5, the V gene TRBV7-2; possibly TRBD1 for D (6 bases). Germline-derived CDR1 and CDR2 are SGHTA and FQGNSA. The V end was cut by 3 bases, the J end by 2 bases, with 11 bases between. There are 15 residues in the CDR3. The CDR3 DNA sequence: TGTGCCAGCAGCTTTGAGGGGGGGGGCAATCAGCCCCAGCATTTT. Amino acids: CASSFEGGGNQPQHF.

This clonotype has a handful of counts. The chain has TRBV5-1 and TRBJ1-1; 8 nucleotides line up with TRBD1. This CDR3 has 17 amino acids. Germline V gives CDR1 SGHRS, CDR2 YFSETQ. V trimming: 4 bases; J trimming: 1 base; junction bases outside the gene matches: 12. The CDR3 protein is CASSTGTGEFRNTEAFF. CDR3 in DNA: TGCGCCAGCAGCACCGGGACAGGAGAATTTCGGAACACTGAAGCTTTCTTT.

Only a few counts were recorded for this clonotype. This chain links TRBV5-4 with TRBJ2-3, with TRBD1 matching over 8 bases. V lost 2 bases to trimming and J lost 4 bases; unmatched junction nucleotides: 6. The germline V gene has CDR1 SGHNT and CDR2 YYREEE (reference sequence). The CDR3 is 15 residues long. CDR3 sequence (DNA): TGTGCCAGCAGCTTTGCCAGGGGGCGAGCAGATACGCAGTATTTT. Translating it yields CASSFARGRADTQYF. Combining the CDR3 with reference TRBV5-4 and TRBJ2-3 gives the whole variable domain ETGVTQSPTHLIKTRGQQVTLRCSSQSGHNTVSWYQQALGQGPQFIFQYYREEENGRGNFPPRFSGLQFPNYSSELNVNALELDDSALYLCASSFARGRADTQYFGPGTRLTVL.

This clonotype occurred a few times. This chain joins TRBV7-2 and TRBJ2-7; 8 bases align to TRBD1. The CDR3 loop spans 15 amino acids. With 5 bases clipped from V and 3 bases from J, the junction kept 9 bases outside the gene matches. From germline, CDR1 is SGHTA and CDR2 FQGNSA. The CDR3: CASSPADRAVYEQYF. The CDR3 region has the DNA TGTGCCAGCAGCCCCGCGGACAGGGCGGTCTACGAGCAGTACTTC.